This is a list of T cell receptor beta chains from one sample in a study of regulatory T cells in long-lasting Graves disease. TCRdb used MiXCR to reprocess the multiplex PCR reads, holding one entry per CDR3 protein. Among about 400,000 distinct CDR3 sequences listed, roughly 16% were seen once. These data are also associated with another study on T cells in Graves' hyperthyroidism and ophthalmopathy.

Sequencing was performed on peripheral blood mononuclear cells (PBMCs), taken at new diagnosis, from a patient treated with antithyroid drugs. The receptors come from a woman between 18 and 29 years old with Graves disease. CDR3s include the opening cysteine and the closing phenylalanine or tryptophan. Each record gives: D gene, J gene, V gene, clone size, CDR3 DNA, CDR3 protein. A D gene is named only where the DNA matches it firmly. Only some rows state a clone size, as once, few, many or a class for expanded clones.

d_call: TRBD2; j_call: TRBJ2-2; v_call: TRBV12-3/TRBV12-4; clone_size: .; cdr3_nt: TGTGCCAGCAGATTTCGGGGGGGGCAGAACACCGGGGAGCTGTTTTTT; cdr3_aa: CASRFRGGQNTGELFF
d_call: .; j_call: TRBJ1-5; v_call: TRBV20-1; clone_size: many; cdr3_nt: TGCAGTGCTAGGCCGGGCGGGCGTACAGGGAACGATCAGCCCCAGCATTTT; cdr3_aa: CSARPGGRTGNDQPQHF
d_call: TRBD1; j_call: TRBJ1-5; v_call: TRBV30; clone_size: many; cdr3_nt: TGTGCCTGGAGTGGGACAGGTAATAGCAATCAGCCCCAGCATTTT; cdr3_aa: CAWSGTGNSNQPQHF
d_call: TRBD1; j_call: TRBJ2-7; v_call: TRBV10-2; clone_size: few; cdr3_nt: TGCGCCAGCAGCCCGGGACAGGGTGACTACGAGCAGTACTTC; cdr3_aa: CASSPGQGDYEQYF
d_call: .; j_call: TRBJ1-2; v_call: TRBV6-1; clone_size: once; cdr3_nt: TGTGCCAGCAGTGAAGCGCGCAGGGTAGGATACACCTTC; cdr3_aa: CASSEARRVGYTF
d_call: .; j_call: TRBJ2-1; v_call: TRBV7-6; clone_size: few; cdr3_nt: TGTGCCAGCAGCTTAGCTGGGGGCGGGAATGAGCAGTTCTTC; cdr3_aa: CASSLAGGGNEQFF
d_call: .; j_call: TRBJ2-1; v_call: TRBV24-1; clone_size: .; cdr3_nt: TGTGCCACCAGTGATCGTAACAGGGCCAATGAGCAGTTCTTC; cdr3_aa: CATSDRNRANEQFF
d_call: .; j_call: TRBJ1-6; v_call: TRBV10-3; clone_size: .; cdr3_nt: TGTGCCATCAGTGAGCGACAGAATTCACCCCTCCACTTT; cdr3_aa: CAISERQNSPLHF
d_call: TRBD1; j_call: TRBJ2-6; v_call: TRBV19; clone_size: few; cdr3_nt: TGTGCCAGCCATAGGGGGCCCGGGGCCAACGTCCTGACTTTC; cdr3_aa: CASHRGPGANVLTF
d_call: TRBD2; j_call: TRBJ2-5; v_call: TRBV19; clone_size: .; cdr3_nt: TGTGCCACCAGACTAGCGGTGTACCAAGAGACCCAGTACTTC; cdr3_aa: CATRLAVYQETQYF
d_call: .; j_call: TRBJ2-7; v_call: TRBV5-1; clone_size: .; cdr3_nt: TGCGCCAGCAGCTTGGGTAGGCTTTTCAGCTCCTACGAGCAGTACTTC; cdr3_aa: CASSLGRLFSSYEQYF
d_call: .; j_call: TRBJ1-3; v_call: TRBV20-1; clone_size: .; cdr3_nt: TGCAGTGCTAGGGTCCGCGGAAACACCATATATTTT; cdr3_aa: CSARVRGNTIYF
d_call: .; j_call: TRBJ2-2; v_call: TRBV4-2; clone_size: few; cdr3_nt: TGTGCCAGCAGCCAACCCCTCGGGCAGGGGAGGACCGGGGAGCTGTTTTTT; cdr3_aa: CASSQPLGQGRTGELFF
d_call: .; j_call: TRBJ2-7; v_call: TRBV7-9; clone_size: many; cdr3_nt: TGTGCCAGCAGCCCCGGGGTGAGCTACGAGCAGTACTTC; cdr3_aa: CASSPGVSYEQYF
d_call: TRBD2; j_call: TRBJ2-7; v_call: TRBV28; clone_size: many; cdr3_nt: TGTGCCAGCAGTCCGAGCGGGGATTACGAGCAGTACTTC; cdr3_aa: CASSPSGDYEQYF
d_call: TRBD2; j_call: TRBJ2-1; v_call: TRBV14; clone_size: .; cdr3_nt: TGTGCCAGCAGCCAAAGACTAGCGGGAGCAGGGAGTGAGCAGTTCTTC; cdr3_aa: CASSQRLAGAGSEQFF
d_call: .; j_call: TRBJ2-2; v_call: TRBV20-1; clone_size: many; cdr3_nt: TGCAGTGCGGACGGGGGCGGGGAGCTGTTTTTT; cdr3_aa: CSADGGGELFF
d_call: .; j_call: TRBJ1-5; v_call: TRBV2; clone_size: many; cdr3_nt: TGTGCCAGCAAGGAGCTATATAGCAATCAGCCCCAGCATTTT; cdr3_aa: CASKELYSNQPQHF
d_call: .; j_call: TRBJ2-7; v_call: TRBV12-3/TRBV12-4; clone_size: many; cdr3_nt: TGTGCCAGCAGTTTCAGGACCGTAAACGAGCAGTACTTC; cdr3_aa: CASSFRTVNEQYF
d_call: TRBD1; j_call: TRBJ1-5; v_call: TRBV20-1; clone_size: .; cdr3_nt: TGCAGTGCTAGAGCGACCGGGACAGGGGGCTTTCAGCCCCAGCATTTT; cdr3_aa: CSARATGTGGFQPQHF
d_call: .; j_call: TRBJ2-1; v_call: TRBV28; clone_size: many; cdr3_nt: TGTGCCAGCTCAAGAACCGGGACGATCTCCTACAATGAGCAGTTCTTC; cdr3_aa: CASSRTGTISYNEQFF
d_call: TRBD2; j_call: TRBJ2-7; v_call: TRBV7-9; clone_size: .; cdr3_nt: TGTGCCAGCAGCTTAGTAGCGGGAGTGGGGGAGCAGTACTTC; cdr3_aa: CASSLVAGVGEQYF
d_call: .; j_call: TRBJ2-3; v_call: TRBV11-3; clone_size: many; cdr3_nt: TGTGCCAGCAGCTTTTTCACAGATACGCAGTATTTT; cdr3_aa: CASSFFTDTQYF
d_call: .; j_call: TRBJ1-5; v_call: TRBV5-1; clone_size: many; cdr3_nt: TGCGCCAGCAGCTTGGTTCCAGGGCCAGGCCAGCCCCAGCATTTT; cdr3_aa: CASSLVPGPGQPQHF
d_call: TRBD1; j_call: TRBJ2-7; v_call: TRBV20-1; clone_size: many; cdr3_nt: TGCAGTGCTGAGAGGGGGCGCAACGAGCAGTACTTC; cdr3_aa: CSAERGRNEQYF
d_call: .; j_call: TRBJ2-5; v_call: TRBV13; clone_size: .; cdr3_nt: TGTGCCAGCAGCTTCGATGGGGTGGGGGAGACCCAGTACTTC; cdr3_aa: CASSFDGVGETQYF
d_call: .; j_call: TRBJ2-2; v_call: TRBV12-3/TRBV12-4; clone_size: many; cdr3_nt: TGTGCCAGCAGTTTAAGACCTTACACCGGGGAGCTGTTTTTT; cdr3_aa: CASSLRPYTGELFF
d_call: .; j_call: TRBJ2-7; v_call: TRBV7-9; clone_size: many; cdr3_nt: TGTGCCAGCAGCCCACGAGGGGGAAACGAGCAGTACTTC; cdr3_aa: CASSPRGGNEQYF
d_call: .; j_call: TRBJ1-1; v_call: TRBV6-1; clone_size: few; cdr3_nt: TGTGCCAGCAGGTACACAGTGGGGGGGGAGTGGAGCACTGAAGCTTTCTTT; cdr3_aa: CASRYTVGGEWSTEAFF
d_call: TRBD2; j_call: TRBJ2-3; v_call: TRBV2; clone_size: many; cdr3_nt: TGTGCCAGCAGTGATCTGGGCGTAGCGGGAGAAACAGATACGCAGTATTTT; cdr3_aa: CASSDLGVAGETDTQYF
d_call: .; j_call: TRBJ1-5; v_call: TRBV6-5; clone_size: .; cdr3_nt: TGTGCCAGCAGTTTTTCCGACGGCTCTCTCCAGCCCCAGCGTTTT; cdr3_aa: CASSFSDGSLQPQRF
d_call: .; j_call: TRBJ1-2; v_call: TRBV30; clone_size: many; cdr3_nt: TGTGCCTGGAGTGCATATGTCGGCGACGGCGGCTACACCTTC; cdr3_aa: CAWSAYVGDGGYTF
d_call: .; j_call: TRBJ2-1; v_call: TRBV29-1; clone_size: .; cdr3_nt: TGCAGCGTTGTAGGGGTCGACAGGGGAGGGGACAATGAGCAGTTCTTC; cdr3_aa: CSVVGVDRGGDNEQFF
d_call: .; j_call: TRBJ1-5; v_call: TRBV30; clone_size: few; cdr3_nt: TGTGCCTGGAATCACGGAATCAATCAGCCCCAGCATTTT; cdr3_aa: CAWNHGINQPQHF
d_call: TRBD2; j_call: TRBJ2-2; v_call: TRBV11-3; clone_size: .; cdr3_nt: TGTGCCAGCAGCGGTCGGACGGGGGGAACCGGGGAGCTGTTTTTT; cdr3_aa: CASSGRTGGTGELFF
d_call: .; j_call: TRBJ2-4; v_call: TRBV2; clone_size: many; cdr3_nt: TGTGCCAGCCGGGGACAGCACTCGGGAGGCACTCAGTACTTC; cdr3_aa: CASRGQHSGGTQYF
d_call: .; j_call: TRBJ1-1; v_call: TRBV30; clone_size: many; cdr3_nt: TGTGCCTGGAGTGTCAAGGCAGGGAGAGGCACTGAAGCTTTCTTT; cdr3_aa: CAWSVKAGRGTEAFF
d_call: .; j_call: TRBJ2-7; v_call: TRBV28; clone_size: many; cdr3_nt: TGTGCCAGCAGTCTCGTCGGGAACACCTACGAGCAGTACTTC; cdr3_aa: CASSLVGNTYEQYF
d_call: .; j_call: TRBJ2-7; v_call: TRBV6-1; clone_size: many; cdr3_nt: TGTGCCAGCAGTGAGAAGGGTGGCGGCTCCTACGAGCAGTACTTC; cdr3_aa: CASSEKGGGSYEQYF
d_call: .; j_call: TRBJ1-2; v_call: TRBV28; clone_size: .; cdr3_nt: TGTGCCAGCAGTTTTTCGCAGTATGCCATTAGCTACACCTTC; cdr3_aa: CASSFSQYAISYTF
d_call: .; j_call: TRBJ1-1; v_call: TRBV15; clone_size: many; cdr3_nt: TGTGCCACCAGCAGAGGTCGGGACCCGAACACTGAAGCTTTCTTT; cdr3_aa: CATSRGRDPNTEAFF